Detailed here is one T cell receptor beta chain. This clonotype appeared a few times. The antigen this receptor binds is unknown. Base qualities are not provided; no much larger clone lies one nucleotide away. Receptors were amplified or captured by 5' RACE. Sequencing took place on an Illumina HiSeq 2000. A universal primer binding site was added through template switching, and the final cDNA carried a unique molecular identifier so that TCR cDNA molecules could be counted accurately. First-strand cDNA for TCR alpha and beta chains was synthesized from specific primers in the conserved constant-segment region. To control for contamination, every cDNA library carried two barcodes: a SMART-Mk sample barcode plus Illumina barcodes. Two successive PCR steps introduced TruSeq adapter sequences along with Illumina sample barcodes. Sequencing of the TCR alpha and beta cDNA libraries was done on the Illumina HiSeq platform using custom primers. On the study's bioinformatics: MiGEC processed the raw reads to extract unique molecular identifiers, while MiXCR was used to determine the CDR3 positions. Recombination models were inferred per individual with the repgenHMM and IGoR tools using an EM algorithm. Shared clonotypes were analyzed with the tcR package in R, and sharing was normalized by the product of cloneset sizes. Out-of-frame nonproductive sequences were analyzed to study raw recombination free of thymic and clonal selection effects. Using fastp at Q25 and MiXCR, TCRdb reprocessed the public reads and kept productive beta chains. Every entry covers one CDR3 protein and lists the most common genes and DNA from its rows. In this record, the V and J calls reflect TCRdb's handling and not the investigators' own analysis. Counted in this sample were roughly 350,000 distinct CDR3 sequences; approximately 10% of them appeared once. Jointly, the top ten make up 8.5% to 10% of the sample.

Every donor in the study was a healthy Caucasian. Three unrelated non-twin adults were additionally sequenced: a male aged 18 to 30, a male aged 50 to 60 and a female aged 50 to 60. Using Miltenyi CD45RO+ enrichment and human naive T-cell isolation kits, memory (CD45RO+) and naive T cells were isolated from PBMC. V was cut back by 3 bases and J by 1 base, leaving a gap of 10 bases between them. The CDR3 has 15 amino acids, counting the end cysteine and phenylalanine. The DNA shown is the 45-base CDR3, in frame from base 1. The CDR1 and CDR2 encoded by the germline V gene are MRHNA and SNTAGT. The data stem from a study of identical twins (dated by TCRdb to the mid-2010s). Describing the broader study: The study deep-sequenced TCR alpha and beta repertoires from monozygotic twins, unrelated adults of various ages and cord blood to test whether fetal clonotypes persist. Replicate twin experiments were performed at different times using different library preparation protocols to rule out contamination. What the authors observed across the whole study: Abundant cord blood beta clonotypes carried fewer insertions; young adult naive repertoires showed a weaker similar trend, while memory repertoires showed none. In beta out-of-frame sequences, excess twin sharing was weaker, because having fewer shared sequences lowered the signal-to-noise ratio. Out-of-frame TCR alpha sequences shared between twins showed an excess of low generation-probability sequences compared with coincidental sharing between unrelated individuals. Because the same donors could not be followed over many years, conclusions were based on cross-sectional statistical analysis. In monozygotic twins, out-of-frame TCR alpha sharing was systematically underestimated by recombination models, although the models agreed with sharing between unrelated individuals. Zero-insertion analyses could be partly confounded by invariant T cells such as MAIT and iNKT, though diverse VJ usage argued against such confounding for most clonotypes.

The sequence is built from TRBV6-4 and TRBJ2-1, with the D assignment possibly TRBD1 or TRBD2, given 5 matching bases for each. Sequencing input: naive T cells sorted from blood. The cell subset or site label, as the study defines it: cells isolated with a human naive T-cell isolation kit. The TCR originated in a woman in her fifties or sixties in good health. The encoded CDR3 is CASSDRGRSYNEQFF. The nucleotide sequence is TGTGCCAGCAGTGATCGGGGCAGATCCTACAATGAGCAGTTCTTC.